This entry lists 7 T cell receptor beta chains sequenced from one sample in a study of T-cell memory formation after mild COVID-19. TCRdb called the 5' RACE reads again in MiXCR, with one record for every CDR3 protein. Of roughly 510,000 distinct CDR3 sequences listed, approximately 15% are singletons. Sequenced material: PBMCs or a T cell subset sorted from them (not recorded which). These receptors were collected from an adult woman who had mild COVID-19 (a few samples of this study predate the infection). Cell type and time point are not known.

The CDR3 protein is CASSSRDRGKYEQYF. The CDR3 bases are TGTGCCAGCAGTTCCCGGGACAGGGGAAAGTACGAGCAGTACTTC. The chain combines TRBV27 with TRBJ2-7, with 10 positions matching TRBD1. Germline CDR1 MNHEY, CDR2 SMNVEV (reference sequence). The CDR3 contains 15 residues. Trimming took 4 bases from V and 4 from J; bases not matched to a gene: 7.

The rearrangement uses TRBV12-3 or TRBV12-4 and TRBJ2-7; 7 positions agree with TRBD1. The CDR3 totals 14 residues. The ends lost 6 bases at V and 1 base at J; junction bases unmatched: 6. In nucleotides, the CDR3 is TGTGCCAGCAGCCAGGGGGACCTGTCCTACGAGCAGTACTTC. Residues: CASSQGDLSYEQYF.

This clonotype was counted ten times or more. The chain joins TRBV2 to TRBJ2-3; 7 nucleotides align to TRBD1. The junction had 7 bases not matched to a gene; V was cut back by 4 bases and J by 0 bases. This CDR3 has 16 residues. Germline V gene sequence: CDR1 SNHLY, CDR2 FYNNEI. CDR3 sequence reads: CASSVWDRTSTDTQYF. Here the CDR3 DNA reads TGTGCCAGCAGTGTCTGGGACAGAACTAGCACAGATACGCAGTATTTT.

There are a few counts of this clonotype. The V call is TRBV12-3 or TRBV12-4, the J call TRBJ1-5, with a possible D match to TRBD1 (5 bases). V lost 3 bases to trimming and J lost 9 bases, with 15 bases between them. This CDR3 comprises 14 residues. The CDR3: CASSFGRIQGPQHF. The CDR3 nucleotides read TGTGCCAGCAGTTTTGGGCGGATCCAGGGGCCCCAGCATTTT.

This clonotype occurred a few times. V and J are TRBV7-2 and TRBJ2-1; TRBD2 is a possible D gene (6 bases). Trimming took off 4 bases at V and 7 bases at J, with 17 bases between the two ends. The CDR3 has 15 residues. Germline CDR1 SGHTA, CDR2 FQGNSA. The CDR3 loop is CASSSTGLPDNEQFF. CDR3 DNA sequence: TGTGCCAGCAGCTCTACGGGACTCCCGGATAATGAGCAGTTCTTC.

This clonotype has a count of ten or more. The rearrangement joins TRBV12-3 or TRBV12-4 to TRBJ2-7, with TRBD1 as a possible D gene (6 bases). The CDR3 is 17 residues long. V was cut by 0 bases and J by 1 base, with 16 bases left in between. CDR3 DNA sequence: TGTGCCAGCAGTTTAGCCCCACGTACAGGGAAATCCTACGAGCAGTACTTC. This translates into CASSLAPRTGKSYEQYF.

The chain couples TRBV24-1 to TRBJ1-5; TRBD1 might be the D (6 bases). The V and J ends lost 2 bases and 2 bases respectively, with 15 bases between them. Germline V lookup: CDR1 KGHDR, CDR2 SFDVKD. The CDR3 sequence is 17 residues long. The CDR3 DNA sequence: TGTGCCACCAGTGATTCGAGGGCAGGGGATGGCAATCAGCCCCAGCATTTT. This gives the protein CATSDSRAGDGNQPQHF.